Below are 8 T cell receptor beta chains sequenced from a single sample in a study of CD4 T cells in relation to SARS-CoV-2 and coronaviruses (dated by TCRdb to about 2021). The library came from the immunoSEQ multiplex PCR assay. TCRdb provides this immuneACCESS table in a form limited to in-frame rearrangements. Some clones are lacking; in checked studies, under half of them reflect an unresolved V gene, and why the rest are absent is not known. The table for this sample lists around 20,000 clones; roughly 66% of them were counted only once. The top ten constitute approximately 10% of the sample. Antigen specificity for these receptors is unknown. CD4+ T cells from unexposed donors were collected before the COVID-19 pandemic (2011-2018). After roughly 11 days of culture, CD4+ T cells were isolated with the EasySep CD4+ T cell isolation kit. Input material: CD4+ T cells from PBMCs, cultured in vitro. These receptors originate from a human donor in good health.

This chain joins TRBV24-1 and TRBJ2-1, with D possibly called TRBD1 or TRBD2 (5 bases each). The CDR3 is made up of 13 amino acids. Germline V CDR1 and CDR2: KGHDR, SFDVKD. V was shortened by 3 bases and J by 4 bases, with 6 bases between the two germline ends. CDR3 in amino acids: CATSDGGYNEQFF. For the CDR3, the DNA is TGTGCCACCAGTGATGGGGGATACAATGAGCAGTTCTTC.

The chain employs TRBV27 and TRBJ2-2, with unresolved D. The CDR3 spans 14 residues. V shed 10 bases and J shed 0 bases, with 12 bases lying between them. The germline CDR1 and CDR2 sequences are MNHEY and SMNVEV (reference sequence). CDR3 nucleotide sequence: TGTGCCACTAAGACACCTACGAACACCGGGGAGCTGTTTTTT. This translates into CATKTPTNTGELFF.

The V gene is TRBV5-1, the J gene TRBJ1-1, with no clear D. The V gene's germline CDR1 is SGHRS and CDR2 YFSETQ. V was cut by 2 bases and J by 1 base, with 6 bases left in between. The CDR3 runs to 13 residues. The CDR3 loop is CASSFNKNTEAFF. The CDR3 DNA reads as TGCGCCAGCAGCTTTAACAAGAACACTGAAGCTTTCTTT.

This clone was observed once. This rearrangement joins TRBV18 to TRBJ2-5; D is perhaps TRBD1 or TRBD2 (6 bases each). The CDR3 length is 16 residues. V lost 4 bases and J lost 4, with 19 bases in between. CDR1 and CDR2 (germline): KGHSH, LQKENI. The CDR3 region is CASSLAVGGRGETQYF. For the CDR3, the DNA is TGTGCCAGCTCACTCGCCGTGGGGGGCCGTGGAGAGACCCAGTACTTC.

The CDR3 DNA follows: TGTGCCAGCAGTGAAATTTGGGACAGGGGGGAGACCCAGTACTTC. It is translated as CASSEIWDRGETQYF. The rearrangement joins TRBV6-1 to TRBJ2-5, with TRBD1 identical over 11 bases. The CDR3 runs 15 residues. The germline V gene encodes CDR1 MNHNS and CDR2 SASEGT. Unmatched junction bases numbered 4, after V lost 2 bases and J lost 5 bases.

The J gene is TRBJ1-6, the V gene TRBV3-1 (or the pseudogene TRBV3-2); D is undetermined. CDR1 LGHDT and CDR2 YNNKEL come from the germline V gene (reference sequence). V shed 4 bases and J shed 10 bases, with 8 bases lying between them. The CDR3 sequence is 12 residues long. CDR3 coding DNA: TGTGCCAGCAGCCTATTCCGGTCACCCCTCCACTTT. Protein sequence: CASSLFRSPLHF.

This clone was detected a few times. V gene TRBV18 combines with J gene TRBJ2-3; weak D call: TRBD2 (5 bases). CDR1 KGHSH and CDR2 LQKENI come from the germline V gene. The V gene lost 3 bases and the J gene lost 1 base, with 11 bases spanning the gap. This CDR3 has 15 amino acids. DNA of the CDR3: TGTGCCAGCTCACCCGGACTGCTTGGCACAGATACGCAGTATTTT. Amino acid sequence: CASSPGLLGTDTQYF.

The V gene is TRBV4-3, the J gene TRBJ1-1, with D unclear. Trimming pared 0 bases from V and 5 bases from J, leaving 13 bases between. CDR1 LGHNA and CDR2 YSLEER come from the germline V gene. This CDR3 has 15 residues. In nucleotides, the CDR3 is TGCGCCAGCAGCCAAGATTTAATAGGCCCAACTGAAGCTTTCTTT. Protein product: CASSQDLIGPTEAFF.